The 19 T cell receptor beta chains below come from one sample, sequenced in a study of human T cells and chemical hapten exposure (dated by TCRdb to the early 2020s). The time point label, read with the paper, signifies: patch test 1, 2 weeks after DPC sensitization. The sample's treatment or condition label, in plain terms: therapeutic diphenylcyclopropenone sensitization with weekly scalp DPC. The receptor library was made with RACE. The instrument given in TCRdb is NextSeq 500. The public reads were quality trimmed at Q25 with fastp and then assembled into clones with MiXCR by TCRdb, keeping productive beta chains. Every distinct CDR3 protein forms one entry, paired with its most common genes and DNA. The sample table holds around 380,000 distinct CDR3 sequences, of which more than 4.5% were seen once. The ten most abundant clones make up over 2% of the sample. This material consisted of whole blood, taken in connection with sensitization to the hapten diphenylcyclopropenone (DPC). These receptors were obtained from a woman aged 45 to 65 with alopecia areata. Some clones in this sample may be carry-over from other donors' samples.

This clonotype was detected many times. V and J are TRBV2 and TRBJ1-1, with D possibly matching TRBD1 (6 bases). CDR1 and CDR2 (germline): SNHLY, FYNNEI. This CDR3 spans 13 amino acids. V dropped 3 bases and J dropped 5 bases, with 10 bases sitting between them. The CDR3 DNA is TGTGCCAGCAGTGAGGGGGGGCTTACTGAAGCTTTCTTT. This sequence encodes CASSEGGLTEAFF.

This clonotype was counted many times. This sequence joins TRBV9 and TRBJ1-5; TRBD1 agrees at 10 bases. Germline values: CDR1 SGDLS, CDR2 YYNGEE. After removal of 3 bases from V and 5 bases from J, the junction contained 2 bases not matched to a gene. The CDR3 extends over 14 amino acids. The CDR3 protein is CASSEGTGDQPQHF. The CDR3 DNA is TGTGCCAGCAGCGAAGGGACAGGGGATCAGCCCCAGCATTTT.

The chain recombines TRBV5-1 with TRBJ2-1, with 12 bases matching TRBD2. The CDR3 covers 16 residues. Germline values: CDR1 SGHRS, CDR2 YFSETQ. The V and J ends lost 3 bases and 5 bases, in that order; junction bases with no gene match: 6. The chain's CDR3 is CASSSGLAGPNNEQFF. CDR3 nucleotides: TGCGCCAGCAGCTCCGGACTAGCGGGACCCAACAATGAGCAGTTCTTC.

This clonotype was picked up a small number of times. The chain carries TRBV29-1 and TRBJ2-1; 7 nucleotides align to TRBD2. This CDR3 is 16 amino acids long. V shed 6 bases, J shed 0 bases, and the junction held 11 bases outside the gene matches. The germline CDR1 and CDR2 sequences are SQVTM and ANQGSEA. The CDR3 DNA sequence: TGCAGCGTCAAGGGGACTACAGTGAACTCCTACAATGAGCAGTTCTTC. It is translated as CSVKGTTVNSYNEQFF.

The rearrangement uses TRBV6-1 and TRBJ2-1; 10 bases align to TRBD1. V lost 7 bases and J lost 8; bases outside the gene matches: 5. CDR1 MNHNS and CDR2 SASEGT come from the germline V gene. The CDR3 loop spans 13 amino acids. The CDR3 DNA follows: TGTGCCAGCACACCGACAGGGGGCCATGAGCAGTTCTTC. Protein sequence: CASTPTGGHEQFF.

This clonotype was observed many times. The chain carries TRBV23-1 and TRBJ1-1; no definite D call. TRBV23-1 counts as an open reading frame of uncertain function. V lost 0 bases and J lost 10, with 21 bases in between. The CDR3 is 16 residues long. The CDR3 here is CASSQSSSPRTGGAFF. The CDR3 coding sequence is TGCGCCAGCAGTCAATCCTCGTCACCCCGAACGGGCGGAGCTTTCTTT.

This clonotype was seen at least ten times. V and J are TRBV28 and TRBJ2-7, with TRBD2 matching 8 bases. The ends lost 3 bases at V and 3 bases at J; junction bases unmatched: 7. Germline CDR1 reads MDHEN; CDR2 reads SYDVKM. There are 15 residues in the CDR3. The CDR3 sequence is CASSLITSGSYEQYF. CDR3 nucleotides: TGTGCCAGCAGTTTGATCACTAGCGGAAGCTACGAGCAGTACTTC. Full variable domain (outside the CDR3, taken from reference TRBV28 and TRBJ2-7): DVKVTQSSRYLVKRTGEKVFLECVQDMDHENMFWYRQDPGLGLRLIYFSYDVKMKEKGDIPEGYSVSREKKERFSLILESASTNQTSMYLCASSLITSGSYEQYFGPGTRLTVT.

At least ten counts were recorded for this clonotype. The J gene is TRBJ2-4, the V gene TRBV7-2; 12 positions match TRBD2. Losses at the gene ends were 5 bases for V and 7 bases for J; bases not matched to a gene: 3. The germline gives CDR1 SGHTA, CDR2 FQGNSA. This CDR3 has 14 residues. CDR3 DNA: TGTGCCAGCAGCCCTCTAGCGGGGGGGAACATTCAGTACTTC. Residues: CASSPLAGGNIQYF.

The chain is built from TRBV4-1 and TRBJ2-4; D ambiguous. Germline V gene lookup returns CDR1 MGHRA and CDR2 YSYEKL. V lost 0 bases and J 9 bases, leaving 12 bases between the germline ends. The CDR3 has 14 amino acids. The CDR3 nucleotides read TGCGCCAGCAGCCAAGATCGGACCCTGGTCATTCAGTACTTC. This encodes CASSQDRTLVIQYF.

This clonotype was seen more than once but under ten times. The chain has TRBV7-9 and TRBJ2-7; 7 nucleotides align to TRBD2. This CDR3 has 14 residues. V trimming: 5 bases; J trimming: 2 bases; junction bases outside the gene matches: 6. The germline CDR1 and CDR2 sequences are SEHNR and FQNEAQ (reference sequence). The CDR3 bases are TGTGCCAGCAGCCCGAAGGGGAGGGCCTACGAGCAGTACTTC. The encoded protein is CASSPKGRAYEQYF.

This chain links TRBV5-1 with TRBJ1-1, with 7 nucleotides matching TRBD1. Trimming cost V 4 bases and J 1 base; bases outside gene matches: 7. The germline gives CDR1 SGHRS, CDR2 YFSETQ. The CDR3 spans 15 residues. Written as DNA, the CDR3 is TGCGCCAGCAGCCAAGGGGGCGCTGAGAACACTGAAGCTTTCTTT. It encodes CASSQGGAENTEAFF.

This clonotype was detected a few times. V usage is TRBV6-6 and J usage is TRBJ2-3; 10 nucleotides align to TRBD2. Germline CDR1 and CDR2: MNHNY and SVGAGI (reference sequence). With V trimmed by 0 bases and J by 5 bases, 11 bases remained unmatched. There are 18 residues in the CDR3. CDR3 region: CASSYSNWSGGAGDTQYF. In DNA, the CDR3 is TGTGCCAGCAGTTACTCGAATTGGAGCGGGGGGGCCGGAGATACGCAGTATTTT.

This chain links TRBV9 with TRBJ2-2; D not resolved. V shed 4 bases and J shed 5 bases, with 6 bases lying between them. The CDR3 is made up of 12 amino acids. Germline CDR1 and CDR2: SGDLS and YYNGEE. The CDR3 protein is CASSFWTGELFF. The CDR3, as DNA: TGTGCCAGCAGCTTTTGGACCGGGGAGCTGTTTTTT.

The table lists this clonotype with many counts. The genes are TRBV4-2 and TRBJ1-1; D not resolved. The CDR3 covers 15 residues. Trimming took off 0 bases at V and 2 bases at J, with 10 bases between the two ends. Germline assignment: CDR1 LGHNA and CDR2 YNFKEQ. The CDR3 nucleotides read TGTGCCAGCAGCCAAGATCTAGGGATCAACACTGAAGCTTTCTTT. It codes for CASSQDLGINTEAFF.

This clonotype has a handful of counts. The chain has TRBV6-5 and TRBJ2-7, with D possibly matching TRBD2 (5 bases). This CDR3 region has 12 residues. Per the germline V gene, CDR1 is MNHEY and CDR2 is SVGAGI. V was cut by 4 bases and J by 9 bases, with 13 bases left in between. CDR3 bases: TGTGCCAGCAGTTCTTTTCGGGAAGTGCAGTACTTC. It yields the protein CASSSFREVQYF.

The J gene is TRBJ2-1, the V gene TRBV7-8; TRBD1 or TRBD2 may be the D gene (8 bases each). This CDR3 has 14 residues. V was pared by 10 bases and J by 6 bases, with 19 bases between. The germline V gene encodes CDR1 SGHVS and CDR2 FQNEAQ. CDR3 coding DNA: TGTGCCATCCGGGAGGGACAGGACCTCAATGAGCAGTTCTTC. Protein sequence: CAIREGQDLNEQFF.

This clonotype turned up a few times. The genes are TRBV14 and TRBJ2-3, with TRBD2 identical over 9 bases. The CDR3 extends over 15 amino acids. Germline CDR1 reads SGHDN; CDR2 reads FVKESK. V shed 2 bases and J 4 bases; nucleotides not matched to a gene: 4. CDR3 residues: CASSQLAGRADTQYF. The DNA of the CDR3 is TGTGCCAGCAGCCAACTAGCGGGACGGGCAGATACGCAGTATTTT.

Remarks on this clonotype: A much bigger clone sits one base away, suggesting this may be a read error. This chain connects TRBV13 to TRBJ2-7; D is perhaps TRBD1 (5 bases). The germline gives CDR1 PRHDT, CDR2 FYEKMQ (reference sequence). The CDR3 runs 14 residues. The chain's CDR3 is CSSSLRQSSYEQYF. Written as DNA, the CDR3 is TGTTCCAGCAGCTTACGACAGAGCTCCTACGAGCAGTACTTC. The whole variable domain, remainder taken from reference TRBV13 and TRBJ2-7, is AAGVIQSPRHLIKEKRETATLKCYPIPRHDTVYWYQQGPGQDPQFLISFYEKMQSDKGSIPDRFSAQQFSDYHSELNMSSLELGDSALYFCSSSLRQSSYEQYFGPGTRLTVT.

This clonotype was seen only a few times. The rearrangement uses TRBV20-1 and TRBJ1-1, with 7 bases lining up with TRBD1. There are 14 residues in the CDR3. Germline V gene data show CDR1 as DFQATT and CDR2 as SNEGSKA (reference sequence). V trimming: 4 bases; J trimming: 5 bases; junction bases outside the gene matches: 10. In DNA form, the CDR3 reads TGCAGTGCTACCTGGACAGGCGGAAGGACTGAAGCTTTCTTT. Protein: CSATWTGGRTEAFF.